The T cell receptor (beta chain) under discussion was sequenced for a study of T-cell reconstitution after alpha-beta-depleted transplantation in children (dated by TCRdb to 2015 to 2016). General notes on the study: The study quantitatively tracked T-cell immune reconstitution after TCRalphabeta/CD19-depleted allogeneic hematopoietic cell transplantation in children using TCR repertoire profiling.

A word on this clonotype: The clone's antigen remains unknown. Base qualities are not recorded, but no much larger clone differs from it by a single base.

Preparation of the library involved PCR. The instrument given in TCRdb is Illumina HiSeq 2500. TCR libraries were prepared with molecular barcoding, using unique molecular identifiers to normalize TCRbeta repertoire quantification. Using fastp at Q25 and MiXCR, TCRdb reprocessed the public reads and kept productive beta chains. Each record represents a unique CDR3 protein, reported with the most common genes and DNA among its rows. The table for this sample lists fewer than 120,000 distinct CDR3 sequences; 9% to 12% of them were counted only once. The biggest ten clones account for 8% of the sample. Trimming takes 2 bases from V and 0 bases from J, and the germline ends sit 14 bases apart. From the cysteine up to the phenylalanine, the CDR3 has a length of 15 residues. Of all the DNA, just the CDR3 is kept, 45 bases in frame from base 1. The germline V gene (reference sequence) sets CDR1 to GTSNPN and CDR2 to SVGIG.

The clonotype originates from a human donor who donated a stem cell graft to a child with acute lymphoblastic leukemia. This chain is built from TRBV30 and TRBJ2-7; matching of 7 bases hints at TRBD2 as the D gene. The sequences come from PBMCs from the stem cell graft donor, collected from the stem cell graft. The CDR3 here reads CAWSPGGVSSYEQYF. The nucleotides read TGTGCCTGGAGTCCGGGGGGCGTTAGCTCCTACGAGCAGTACTTC.